This T cell receptor beta chain was recorded in a study of blood T cell repertoires in COVID-19. On the study more broadly: Samples came from the United States, Italy and Spain, spanning acute and convalescent COVID-19.

Assignment of participants to cohorts was predicated upon participant-reported clinical history. Either two negative PCRs, clearance, or symptom resolution qualified Cohort 3 donors as recovered. V dropped 7 bases and J dropped 5; count of bases not matched to a gene: 4. CDR1 is MDHEN, CDR2 SYDVKM, per germline. This CDR3 is 13 amino acids long. Methods used by the authors: Reference gene primer amplification yielded estimated nucleated cell counts. The assay was immunoSEQ multiplex PCR, and TCRdb's table has in-frame clones only and misses some. That table supplies the V and J calls and clone size; D and trimming were determined from the DNA. The sample has around 260,000 clones; around 90% are singletons.

Material for sequencing was PBMCs or T cells enriched from blood (not recorded which). The chain employs TRBV28 and TRBJ2-2; TRBD2 matches 7 bases. This sequence was found in a woman aged 25 to 39 who had recovered from COVID-19. The CDR3 sequence is CASTWGGTGELFF. The CDR3 DNA follows: TGTGCCAGCACCTGGGGGGGAACCGGGGAGCTGTTTTTT.